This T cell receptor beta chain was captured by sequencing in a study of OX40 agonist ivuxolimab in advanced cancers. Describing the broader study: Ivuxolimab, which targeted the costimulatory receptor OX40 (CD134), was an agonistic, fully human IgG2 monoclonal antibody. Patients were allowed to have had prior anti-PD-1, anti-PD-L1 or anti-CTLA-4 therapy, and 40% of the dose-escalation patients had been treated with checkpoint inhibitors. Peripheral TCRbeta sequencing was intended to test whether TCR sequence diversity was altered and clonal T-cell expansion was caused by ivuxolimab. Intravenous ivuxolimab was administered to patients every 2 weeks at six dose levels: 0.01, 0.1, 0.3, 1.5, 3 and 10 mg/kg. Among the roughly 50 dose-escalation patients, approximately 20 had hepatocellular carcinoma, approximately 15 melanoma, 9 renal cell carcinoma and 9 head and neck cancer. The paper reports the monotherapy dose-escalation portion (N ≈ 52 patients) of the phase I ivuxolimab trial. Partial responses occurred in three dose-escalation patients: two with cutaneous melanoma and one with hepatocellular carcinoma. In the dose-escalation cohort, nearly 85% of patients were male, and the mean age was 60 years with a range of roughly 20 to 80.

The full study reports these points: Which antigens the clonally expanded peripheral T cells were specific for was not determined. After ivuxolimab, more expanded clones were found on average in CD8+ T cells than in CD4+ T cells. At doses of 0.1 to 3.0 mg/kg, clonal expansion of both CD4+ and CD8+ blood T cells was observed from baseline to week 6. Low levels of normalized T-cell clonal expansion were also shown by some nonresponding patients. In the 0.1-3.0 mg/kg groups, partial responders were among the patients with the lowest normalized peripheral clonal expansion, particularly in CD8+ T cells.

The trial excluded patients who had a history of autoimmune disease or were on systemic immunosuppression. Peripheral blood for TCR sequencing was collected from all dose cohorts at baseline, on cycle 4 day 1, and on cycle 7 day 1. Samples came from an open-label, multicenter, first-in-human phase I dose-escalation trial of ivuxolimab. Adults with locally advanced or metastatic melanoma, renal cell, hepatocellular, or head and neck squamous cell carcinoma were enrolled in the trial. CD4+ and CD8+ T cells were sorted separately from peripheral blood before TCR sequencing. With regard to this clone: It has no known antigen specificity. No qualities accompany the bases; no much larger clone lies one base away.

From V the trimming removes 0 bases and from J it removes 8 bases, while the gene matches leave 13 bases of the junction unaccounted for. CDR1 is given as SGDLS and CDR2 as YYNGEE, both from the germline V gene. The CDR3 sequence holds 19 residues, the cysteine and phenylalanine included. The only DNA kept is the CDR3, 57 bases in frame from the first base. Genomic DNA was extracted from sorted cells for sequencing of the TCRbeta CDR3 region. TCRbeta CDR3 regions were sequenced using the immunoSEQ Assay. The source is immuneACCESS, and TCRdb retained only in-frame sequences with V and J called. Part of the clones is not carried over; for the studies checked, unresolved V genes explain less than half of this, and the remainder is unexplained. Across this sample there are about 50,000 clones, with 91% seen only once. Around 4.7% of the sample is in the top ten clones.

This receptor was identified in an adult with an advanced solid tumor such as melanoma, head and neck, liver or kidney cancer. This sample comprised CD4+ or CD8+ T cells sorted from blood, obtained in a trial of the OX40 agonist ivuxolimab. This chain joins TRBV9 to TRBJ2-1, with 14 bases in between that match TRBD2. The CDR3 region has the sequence CASSVDTLPGTSGSDEQFF. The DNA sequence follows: TGTGCCAGCAGCGTAGATACACTCCCCGGGACTAGCGGGAGCGATGAGCAGTTCTTC. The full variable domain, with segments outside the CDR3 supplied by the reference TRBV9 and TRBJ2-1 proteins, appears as DSGVTQTPKHLITATGQRVTLRCSPRSGDLSVYWYQQSLDQGLQFLIQYYNGEERAKGNILERFSAQQFPDLHSELNLSSLELGDSALYFCASSVDTLPGTSGSDEQFFGPGTRLTVL.